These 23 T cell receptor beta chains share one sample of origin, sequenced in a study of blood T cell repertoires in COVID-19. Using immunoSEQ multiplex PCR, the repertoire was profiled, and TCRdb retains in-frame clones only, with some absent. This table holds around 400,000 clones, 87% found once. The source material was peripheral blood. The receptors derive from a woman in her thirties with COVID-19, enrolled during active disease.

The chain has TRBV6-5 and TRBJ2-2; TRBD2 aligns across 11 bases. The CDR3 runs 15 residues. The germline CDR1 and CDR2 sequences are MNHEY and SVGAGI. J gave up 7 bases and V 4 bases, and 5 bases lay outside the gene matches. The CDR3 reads CASSSLAGGSGELFF. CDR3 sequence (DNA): TGTGCCAGCAGTTCTTTAGCGGGGGGGAGCGGGGAGCTGTTTTTT.

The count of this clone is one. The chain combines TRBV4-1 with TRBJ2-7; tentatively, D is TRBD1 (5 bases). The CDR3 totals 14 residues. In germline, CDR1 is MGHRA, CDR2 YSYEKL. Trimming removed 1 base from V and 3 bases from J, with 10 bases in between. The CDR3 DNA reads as TGCGCCAGCAGCCAAGTAGAAGGGGACTACGAGCAGTACTTC. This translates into CASSQVEGDYEQYF.

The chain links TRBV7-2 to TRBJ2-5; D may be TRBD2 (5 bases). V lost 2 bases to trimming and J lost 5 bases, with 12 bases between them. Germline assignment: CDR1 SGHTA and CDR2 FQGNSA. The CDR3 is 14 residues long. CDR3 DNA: TGTGCCAGCAGCTTAACTAGGCACGGGGAGACCCAGTACTTC. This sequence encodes CASSLTRHGETQYF.

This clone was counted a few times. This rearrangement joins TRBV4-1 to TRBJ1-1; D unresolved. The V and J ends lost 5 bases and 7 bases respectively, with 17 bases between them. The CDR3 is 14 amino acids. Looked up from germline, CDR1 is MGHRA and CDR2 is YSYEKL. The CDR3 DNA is TGCGCCAGCAGCGACCCAGCTCAGGAAATTGAAGCTTTCTTT. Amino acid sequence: CASSDPAQEIEAFF.

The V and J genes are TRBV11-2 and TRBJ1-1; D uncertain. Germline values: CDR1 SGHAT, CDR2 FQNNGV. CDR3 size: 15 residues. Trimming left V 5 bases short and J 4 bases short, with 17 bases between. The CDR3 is CASSRMTGWSTEAFF. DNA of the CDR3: TGTGCCAGCAGCCGTATGACGGGGTGGAGCACTGAAGCTTTCTTT.

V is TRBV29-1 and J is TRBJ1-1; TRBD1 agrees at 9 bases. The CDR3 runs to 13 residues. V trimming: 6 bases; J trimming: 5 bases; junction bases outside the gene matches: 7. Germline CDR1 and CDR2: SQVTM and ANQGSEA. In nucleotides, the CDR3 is TGCAGCGTCTTACAGGGGGCAGGAACTGAAGCTTTCTTT. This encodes CSVLQGAGTEAFF. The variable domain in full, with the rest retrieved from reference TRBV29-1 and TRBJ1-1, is SAVISQKPSRDICQRGTSLTIQCQVDSQVTMMFWYRQQPGQSLTLIATANQGSEATYESGFVIDKFPISRPNLTFSTLTVSNMSPEDSSIYLCSVLQGAGTEAFFGQGTRLTVV.

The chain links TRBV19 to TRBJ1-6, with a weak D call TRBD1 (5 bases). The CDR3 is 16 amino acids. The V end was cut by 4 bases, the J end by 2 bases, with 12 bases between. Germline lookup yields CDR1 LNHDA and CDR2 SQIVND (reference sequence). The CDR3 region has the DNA TGTGCCAGTAGTAGCGGACACTGGACCTATAATTCACCCCTCCACTTT. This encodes CASSSGHWTYNSPLHF.

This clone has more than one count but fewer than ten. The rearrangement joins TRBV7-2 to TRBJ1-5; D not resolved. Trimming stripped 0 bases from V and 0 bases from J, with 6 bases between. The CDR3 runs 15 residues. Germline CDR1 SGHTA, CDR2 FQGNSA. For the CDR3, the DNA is TGTGCCAGCAGCTTAGCTACATATAGCAATCAGCCCCAGCATTTT. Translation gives CASSLATYSNQPQHF.

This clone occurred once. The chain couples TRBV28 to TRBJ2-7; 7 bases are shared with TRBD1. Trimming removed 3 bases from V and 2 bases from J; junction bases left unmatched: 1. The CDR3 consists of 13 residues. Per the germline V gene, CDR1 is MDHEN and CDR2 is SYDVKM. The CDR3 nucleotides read TGTGCCAGCAGTTTTGGGACAGCCTACGAGCAGTACTTC. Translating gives CASSFGTAYEQYF.

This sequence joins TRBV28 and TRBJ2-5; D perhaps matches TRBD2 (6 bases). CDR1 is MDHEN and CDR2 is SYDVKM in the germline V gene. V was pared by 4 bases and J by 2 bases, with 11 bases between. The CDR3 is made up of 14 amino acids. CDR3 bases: TGTGCCAGCAGTTCTTGGGAGGAGCAAGAGACCCAGTACTTC. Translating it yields CASSSWEEQETQYF.

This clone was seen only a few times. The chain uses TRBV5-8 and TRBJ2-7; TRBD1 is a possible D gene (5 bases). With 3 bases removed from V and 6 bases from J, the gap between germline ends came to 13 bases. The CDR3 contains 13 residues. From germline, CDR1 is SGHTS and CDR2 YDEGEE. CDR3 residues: CASSWAGQGEQYF. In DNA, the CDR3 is TGTGCCAGCAGCTGGGCAGGGCAAGGCGAGCAGTACTTC. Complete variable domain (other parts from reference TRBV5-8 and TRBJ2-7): EAGVTQSPTHLIKTRGQQATLRCSPISGHTSVYWYQQALGLGLQFLLWYDEGEERNRGNFPPRFSGRQFPNYSSELNVNALELEDSALYLCASSWAGQGEQYFGPGTRLTVT.

CDR3 DNA: TGTGCCAGCAGCTTTCGGACAGGGCCTAATTCACCCCTCCACTTT. This codes for CASSFRTGPNSPLHF. The chain couples TRBV11-2 to TRBJ1-6; 8 bases are a match to TRBD1. This CDR3 spans 15 amino acids. After removal of 3 bases from V and 6 bases from J, the junction contained 4 bases not matched to a gene. In germline, CDR1 is SGHAT, CDR2 FQNNGV.

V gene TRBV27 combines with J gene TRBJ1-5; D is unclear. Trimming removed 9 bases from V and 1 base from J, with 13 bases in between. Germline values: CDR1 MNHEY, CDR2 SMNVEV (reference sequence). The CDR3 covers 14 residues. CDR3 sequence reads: CASGLRGSNQPQHF. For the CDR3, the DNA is TGTGCCAGTGGCCTTCGGGGAAGCAATCAGCCCCAGCATTTT.

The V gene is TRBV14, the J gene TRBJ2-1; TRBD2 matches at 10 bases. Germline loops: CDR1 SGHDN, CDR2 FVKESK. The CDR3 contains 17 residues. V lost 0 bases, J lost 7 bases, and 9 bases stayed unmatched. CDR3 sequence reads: CASSQEGSGRARNEQFF. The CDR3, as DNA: TGTGCCAGCAGCCAAGAGGGGAGCGGGAGGGCCCGTAATGAGCAGTTCTTC.

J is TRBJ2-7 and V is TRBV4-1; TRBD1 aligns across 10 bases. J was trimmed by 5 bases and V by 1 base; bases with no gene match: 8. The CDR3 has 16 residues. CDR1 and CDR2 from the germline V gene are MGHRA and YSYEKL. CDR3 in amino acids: CASSQGWGQGFNEQYF. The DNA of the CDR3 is TGCGCCAGCAGCCAAGGGTGGGGACAGGGGTTCAACGAGCAGTACTTC.

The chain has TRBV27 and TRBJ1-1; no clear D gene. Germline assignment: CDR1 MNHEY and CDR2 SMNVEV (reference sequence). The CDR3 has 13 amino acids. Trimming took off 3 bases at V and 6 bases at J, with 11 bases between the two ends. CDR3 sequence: CASSLRSVAEAFF. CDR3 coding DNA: TGTGCCAGCAGTTTGCGGTCAGTCGCTGAAGCTTTCTTT.

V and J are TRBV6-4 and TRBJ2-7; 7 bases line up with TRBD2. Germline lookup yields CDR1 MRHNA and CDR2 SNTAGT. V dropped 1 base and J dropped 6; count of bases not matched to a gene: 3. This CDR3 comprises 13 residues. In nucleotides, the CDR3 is TGTGCCAGCAGTGACTTTACGGGGGGCGAGCAGTACTTC. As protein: CASSDFTGGEQYF.

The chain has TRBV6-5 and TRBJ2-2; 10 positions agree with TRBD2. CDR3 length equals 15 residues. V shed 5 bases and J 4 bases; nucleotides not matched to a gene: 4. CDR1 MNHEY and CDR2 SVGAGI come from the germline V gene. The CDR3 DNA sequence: TGTGCCAGCAGTATCCTAGCGGGAGTCACCGGGGAGCTGTTTTTT. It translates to CASSILAGVTGELFF.

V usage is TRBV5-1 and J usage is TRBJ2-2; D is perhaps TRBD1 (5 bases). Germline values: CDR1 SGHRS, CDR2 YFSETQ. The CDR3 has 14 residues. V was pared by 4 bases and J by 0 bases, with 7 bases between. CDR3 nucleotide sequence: TGCGCCAGCAGCCCGACAGCGAACACCGGGGAGCTGTTTTTT. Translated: CASSPTANTGELFF.

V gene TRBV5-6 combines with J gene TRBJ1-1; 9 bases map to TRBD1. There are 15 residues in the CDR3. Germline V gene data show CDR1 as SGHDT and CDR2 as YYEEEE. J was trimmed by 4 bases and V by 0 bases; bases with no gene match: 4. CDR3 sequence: CASSLDLTGGTEAFF. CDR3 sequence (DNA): TGTGCCAGCAGCTTGGATTTGACAGGGGGCACTGAAGCTTTCTTT.

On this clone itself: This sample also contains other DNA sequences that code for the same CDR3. CDR3 loop: CASSLDRGPYEQYF. CDR3 coding DNA: TGTGCCAGCAGCTTAGACAGGGGTCCCTACGAGCAGTACTTC. The V call is TRBV7-2, the J call TRBJ2-7, with 7 bases that match TRBD1. Germline trimming cut 1 base from V and 2 bases from J; bases unmatched to any gene: 2. This CDR3 contains 14 residues. CDR1 and CDR2 (germline): SGHTA, FQGNSA.

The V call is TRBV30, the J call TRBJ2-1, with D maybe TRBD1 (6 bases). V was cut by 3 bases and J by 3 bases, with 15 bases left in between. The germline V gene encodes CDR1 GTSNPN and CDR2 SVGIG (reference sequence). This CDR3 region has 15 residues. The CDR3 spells CAWRPGALLYNEQFF. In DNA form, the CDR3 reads TGTGCCTGGAGGCCAGGGGCCCTCCTCTACAATGAGCAGTTCTTC.

This chain's CDR3 is CATSRPGGGGETQYF. In DNA form, the CDR3 reads TGTGCCACCAGCCGCCCGGGAGGAGGTGGAGAGACCCAGTACTTC. The V call is TRBV15, the J call TRBJ2-5; 7 nucleotides align to TRBD2. The CDR3 extends over 15 amino acids. The V gene end was trimmed by 5 bases and the J gene end by 4 bases; junction bases not matched to a gene: 10. Germline V gene lookup returns CDR1 LNHNV and CDR2 YYDKDF (reference sequence).